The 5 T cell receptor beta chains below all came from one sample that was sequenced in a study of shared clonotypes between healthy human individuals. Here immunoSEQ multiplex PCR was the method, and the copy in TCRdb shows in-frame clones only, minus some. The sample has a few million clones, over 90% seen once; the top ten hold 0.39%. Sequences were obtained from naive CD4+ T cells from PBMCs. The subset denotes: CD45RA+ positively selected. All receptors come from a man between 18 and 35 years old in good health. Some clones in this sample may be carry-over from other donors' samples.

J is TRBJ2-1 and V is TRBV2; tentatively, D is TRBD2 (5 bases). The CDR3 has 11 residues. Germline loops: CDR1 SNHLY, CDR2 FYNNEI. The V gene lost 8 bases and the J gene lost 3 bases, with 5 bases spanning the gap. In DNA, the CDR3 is TGTGCCAGCGACTACTACAATGAGCAGTTCTTC. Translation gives CASDYYNEQFF.

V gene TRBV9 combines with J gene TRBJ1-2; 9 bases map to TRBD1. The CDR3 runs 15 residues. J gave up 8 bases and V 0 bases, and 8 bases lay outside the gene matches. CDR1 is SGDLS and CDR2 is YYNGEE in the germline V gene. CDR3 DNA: TGTGCCAGCAGCGTAGGGGACAGGGACCCCAAGGGCTACACCTTC. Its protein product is CASSVGDRDPKGYTF.

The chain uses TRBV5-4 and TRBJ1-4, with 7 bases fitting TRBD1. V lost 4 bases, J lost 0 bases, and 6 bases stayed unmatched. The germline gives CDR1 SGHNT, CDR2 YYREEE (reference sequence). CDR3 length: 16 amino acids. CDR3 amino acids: CASSAGGGATNEKLFF. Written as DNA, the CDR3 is TGTGCCAGCAGCGCAGGGGGTGGGGCAACTAATGAAAAACTGTTTTTT.

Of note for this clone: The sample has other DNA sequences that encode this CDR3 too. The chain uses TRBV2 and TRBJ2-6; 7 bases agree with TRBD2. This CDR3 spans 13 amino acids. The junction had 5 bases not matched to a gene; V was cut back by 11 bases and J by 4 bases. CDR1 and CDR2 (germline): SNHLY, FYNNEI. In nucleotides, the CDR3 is TGTGCCGGCGGGGGTGCAGGGGCCAACGTCCTGACTTTC. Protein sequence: CAGGGAGANVLTF. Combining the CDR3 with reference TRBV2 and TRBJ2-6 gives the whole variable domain EPEVTQTPSHQVTQMGQEVILRCVPISNHLYFYWYRQILGQKVEFLVSFYNNEISEKSEIFDDQFSVERPDGSNFTLKIRSTKLEDSAMYFCAGGGAGANVLTFGAGSRLTVL.

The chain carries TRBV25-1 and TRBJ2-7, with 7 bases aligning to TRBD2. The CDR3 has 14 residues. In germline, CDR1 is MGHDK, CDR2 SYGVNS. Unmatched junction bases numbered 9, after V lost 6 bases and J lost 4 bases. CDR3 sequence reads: CASSSAGVFYEQYF. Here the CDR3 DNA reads TGTGCCAGCAGCTCGGCGGGGGTCTTTTACGAGCAGTACTTC.